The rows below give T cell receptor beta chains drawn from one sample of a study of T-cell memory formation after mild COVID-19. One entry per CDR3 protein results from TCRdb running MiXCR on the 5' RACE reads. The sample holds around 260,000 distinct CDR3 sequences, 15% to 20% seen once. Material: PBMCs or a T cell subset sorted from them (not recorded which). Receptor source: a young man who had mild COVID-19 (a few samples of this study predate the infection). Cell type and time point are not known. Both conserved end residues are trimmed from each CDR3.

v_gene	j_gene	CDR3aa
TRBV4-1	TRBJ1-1	ASSQEGQTREAF
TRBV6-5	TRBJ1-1	ASTGTLNTEAF
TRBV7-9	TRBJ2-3	ASSKAPRGSGTDTQY
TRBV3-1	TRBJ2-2	ASSQLLGQSVGELF
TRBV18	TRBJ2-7	ASSLGGDGEQY
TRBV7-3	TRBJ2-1	ASSPSPAGGQNNEQF
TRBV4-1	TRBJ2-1	ASSQLRGAEQF
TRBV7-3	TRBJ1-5	ASSSRRDQPQH
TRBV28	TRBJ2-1	ASRGLAGAVYNEQF
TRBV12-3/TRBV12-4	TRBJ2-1	ASSSGGANEQF
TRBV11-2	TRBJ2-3	ASSLGAPSTDTQY
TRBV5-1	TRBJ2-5	ASSLGLAGGLETQY
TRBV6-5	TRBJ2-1	ASRSRVNEQF
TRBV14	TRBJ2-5	ASSQSATGTQY
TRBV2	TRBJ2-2	ASSAGAITGELF
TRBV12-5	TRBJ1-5	ASGLLPNQPQH
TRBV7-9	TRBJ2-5	ASSLAGKQETQY
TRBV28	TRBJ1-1	ASSPGTGDGSTEAF
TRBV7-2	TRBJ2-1	ASSLGVRVGSEQF
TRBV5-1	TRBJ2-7	ASSLRAGPSYEQY
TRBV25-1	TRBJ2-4	ASSEPKRKNIQY
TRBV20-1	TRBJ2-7	SATGQGIEQY
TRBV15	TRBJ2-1	ATSRAGTPYNEQF
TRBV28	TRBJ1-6	ASSRSSNSSYNSPLH
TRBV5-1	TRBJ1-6	ASSVDRGHSPLH
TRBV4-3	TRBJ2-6	ASSQDPTATAGANVLT
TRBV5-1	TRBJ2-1	ASSLEIPYNEQF
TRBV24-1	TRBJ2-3	ATSDWGTRSTDTQY
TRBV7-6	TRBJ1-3	ASSLRGAGNTIY
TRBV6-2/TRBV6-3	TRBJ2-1	ASTSPTSGGPANEQF
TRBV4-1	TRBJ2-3	ASSQTAGPDTQY
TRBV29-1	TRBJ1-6	SVGADRNSPLH
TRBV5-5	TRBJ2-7	ASSLSLGAYEQY
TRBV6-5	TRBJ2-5	ASSYSGGRQETQY
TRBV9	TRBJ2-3	ASSVTSGVADTQY
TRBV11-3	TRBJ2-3	ASSLGDLDTQY
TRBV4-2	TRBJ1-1	ASSRRLGDTEAF
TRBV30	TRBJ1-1	AWSTKTWSTEAF
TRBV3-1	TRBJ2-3	ASSQDGTSRVTDTQY
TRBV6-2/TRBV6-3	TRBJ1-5	ASSPQWGSNQPQH